The 14 T cell receptor beta chains in this list originate from one sample, sequenced in a study of sequential checkpoint blockade in melanoma. The treatment: randomized to nivolumab then ipilimumab (arm A) or the reverse (arm B). The assay was immunoSEQ multiplex PCR, and TCRdb's table has in-frame clones only and misses some. The sample records around 20,000 clones, around 72% being singletons. The source material was CD8+ T cells sorted from blood (inferred from file names), sampled from a patient given nivolumab and ipilimumab in sequence. The origin of the receptors is a human donor with melanoma.

This clone was observed a single time. The chain employs TRBV5-6 and TRBJ2-7, with 8 bases fitting TRBD2. V dropped 3 bases and J dropped 3; count of bases not matched to a gene: 5. In germline, CDR1 is SGHDT, CDR2 YYEEEE. This CDR3 has 14 amino acids. The CDR3 DNA reads TGTGCCAGCAGCTCCCCGGGACTAGACTACGAGCAGTACTTC. It translates to CASSSPGLDYEQYF.

CDR3 loop: CASSYGETYEQYF. CDR3 in DNA: TGTGCCAGCAGTTACGGGGAGACCTACGAGCAGTACTTC. The V and J genes are TRBV6-5 and TRBJ2-7; maybe TRBD2 (5 bases). Trimming stripped 2 bases from V and 2 bases from J, with 7 bases between. Germline CDR1 MNHEY, CDR2 SVGAGI. This CDR3 comprises 13 residues.

This chain joins TRBV19 and TRBJ1-2; no definite D call. The CDR3 contains 12 residues. Trimming pared 5 bases from V and 4 bases from J, leaving 8 bases between. CDR1 is LNHDA, CDR2 SQIVND, per germline (reference sequence). CDR3 sequence reads: CASSAGFYGYTF. As DNA, the CDR3 is TGTGCCAGTAGTGCCGGGTTCTATGGCTACACCTTC.

J is TRBJ2-7 and V is TRBV11-2; 14 nucleotides agree with TRBD2. This CDR3 has 19 residues. Unmatched junction bases numbered 8, after V lost 1 base and J lost 0 bases. The germline V gene has CDR1 SGHAT and CDR2 FQNNGV. The CDR3 bases are TGTGCCAGCAGCTTAGTCGGGACTAGCGGGGGAGCGAGCTCCTACGAGCAGTACTTC. It specifies CASSLVGTSGGASSYEQYF.

This rearrangement joins TRBV19 to TRBJ1-1, with D unresolved. This CDR3 contains 16 residues. V was trimmed by 7 bases and J by 2 bases, leaving 20 bases between them. Per the germline V gene, CDR1 is LNHDA and CDR2 is SQIVND (reference sequence). This CDR3 reads CASTEDAEPINTEAFF. Written as DNA, the CDR3 is TGTGCCAGTACCGAAGACGCGGAGCCCATAAACACTGAAGCTTTCTTT.

This clone was recorded a few times. The chain joins TRBV6-4 to TRBJ2-7, with TRBD2 identical over 7 bases. The CDR3 is 14 residues long. CDR1 and CDR2 (germline): MRHNA, SNTAGT. With V trimmed by 3 bases and J by 3 bases, 5 bases remained unmatched. The CDR3 sequence is CASSERAGVYEQYF. The DNA of the CDR3 is TGTGCCAGCAGTGAACGTGCGGGAGTCTACGAGCAGTACTTC.

This clone was observed a few times. The rearrangement joins TRBV7-9 to TRBJ1-1; D may be TRBD1 (5 bases). Germline CDR1 SEHNR, CDR2 FQNEAQ (reference sequence). The V gene lost 1 base and the J gene lost 0 bases, with 9 bases spanning the gap. The CDR3 has 15 residues. For the CDR3, the DNA is TGTGCCAGCAGCTTAGAAGCAGGGATGAACACTGAAGCTTTCTTT. This gives the protein CASSLEAGMNTEAFF.

The rearrangement uses TRBV28 and TRBJ1-2; 7 bases match TRBD1. The V gene end was trimmed by 2 bases and the J gene end by 2 bases; junction bases not matched to a gene: 2. Germline CDR1 MDHEN, CDR2 SYDVKM. The CDR3 covers 14 residues. CDR3 protein: CASSLDRDNYGYTF. The CDR3 bases are TGTGCCAGCAGTTTAGACAGGGACAACTATGGCTACACCTTC.

The CDR3 DNA sequence: TGTGCCAGCAATCGCAGGGGGCAGGAGGGTGAAAAACTGTTTTTT. As protein: CASNRRGQEGEKLFF. V and J are TRBV2 and TRBJ1-4, with 8 positions matching TRBD1. Germline V CDR1 and CDR2: SNHLY, FYNNEI. The V and J ends lost 7 bases and 7 bases, in that order; junction bases with no gene match: 11. CDR3 size: 15 residues.

This sequence joins TRBV2 and TRBJ2-7, with a possible D match to TRBD1 (6 bases). Per the germline V gene, CDR1 is SNHLY and CDR2 is FYNNEI. This CDR3 contains 8 residues. The CDR3 sequence: CASSVGQV. In DNA, the CDR3 is TGTGCCAGCAGCGTCGGACAGGTC.

V usage is TRBV5-5 and J usage is TRBJ1-5; D possibly corresponds to TRBD1 (6 bases). Trimming removed 5 bases at V and 1 base at J, with 7 bases between. This CDR3 contains 13 residues. Germline V gene sequence: CDR1 SGHKS, CDR2 YYEKEE (reference sequence). CDR3 region: CASSTGSNQPQHF. CDR3 nucleotide sequence: TGTGCCAGCAGTACAGGGAGCAATCAGCCCCAGCATTTT. The whole variable domain, filled in from reference TRBV5-5 and TRBJ1-5, reads DAGVTQSPTHLIKTRGQQVTLRCSPISGHKSVSWYQQVLGQGPQFIFQYYEKEERGRGNFPDRFSARQFPNYSSELNVNALLLGDSALYLCASSTGSNQPQHFGDGTRLSIL.

This sequence joins TRBV6-1 and TRBJ1-1; no clear D. The V gene's germline CDR1 is MNHNS and CDR2 SASEGT. This CDR3 has 14 residues. V lost 6 bases and J lost 1, with 12 bases in between. The CDR3 DNA sequence: TGTGCCAGCAGAGATACAACCAAGAACACTGAAGCTTTCTTT. Its protein is CASRDTTKNTEAFF.

This chain links TRBV6-1 with TRBJ1-4, with D possibly being TRBD1 (5 bases). Germline V gives CDR1 MNHNS, CDR2 SASEGT. With 2 bases removed from V and 4 bases from J, the gap between germline ends came to 14 bases. The CDR3 contains 16 residues. The CDR3 loop is CASSESIGGVNEKLFF. CDR3 DNA sequence: TGTGCCAGCAGTGAATCGATTGGAGGGGTTAATGAAAAACTGTTTTTT.

Only one count was recorded for this clone. CDR3 loop: CASSLWQGGGNNEQFF. CDR3 DNA: TGCGCCAGCAGCTTGTGGCAGGGAGGAGGAAACAATGAGCAGTTCTTC. The chain links TRBV5-1 to TRBJ2-1; D perhaps matches TRBD2 (6 bases). This CDR3 is built from 16 residues. The germline CDR1 and CDR2 sequences are SGHRS and YFSETQ. The V end was cut by 1 base, the J end by 5 bases, with 16 bases between.